This T cell receptor (beta chain) is drawn from a study of blood T cells in healthy people across ages. In its sample, this clonotype was seen a few times. Combining a sample-barcoded 5' primer with a J-beta primer mix, a second PCR ran for roughly 6 to 12 cycles. TCRdb recomputed calls from the 5' RACE reads with MiXCR, one row per CDR3 protein. The table includes about 780,000 distinct CDR3 sequences, roughly 26% detected once. Germline V CDR1 and CDR2: LNHDA, SQIVND (reference sequence). Losses at the gene ends were 7 bases for V and 2 bases for J; bases not matched to a gene: 14. There are 17 residues in the CDR3. This sample also appeared in a second study, on T cells of mothers and their children.

J is TRBJ2-5 and V is TRBV19; TRBD2 matches at 9 bases. Sample: blood. The clonotype comes from a boy aged 5-17 years in good health. CDR3 sequence reads: CASTLTWSGGLQETQYF. The CDR3 coding sequence is TGTGCCAGTACCCTCACGTGGAGCGGGGGGCTTCAAGAGACCCAGTACTTC.